This TCR beta chain was captured by sequencing in a study of blood T cell repertoires in COVID-19. Study background: Researchers got acute and convalescent COVID-19 samples from the United States, Italy and Spain. The analysed material was cDNA or gDNA that came from T cells, B-cell-depleted T cells, or PBMCs.

This CDR3 is built from 11 residues. The germline V gene encodes CDR1 MNHEY and CDR2 SVGAGI. V was pared by 10 bases and J by 6 bases, with 11 bases between. In the authors' workflow: Estimates of nucleated cell counts were drawn from the amplification of reference gene primers. Sequenced by immunoSEQ multiplex PCR; TCRdb stores in-frame clones only, minus some. The V and J calls and clone size were taken over from that table, and D and trimming were inferred from the DNA. The table includes some 240,000 clones, around 90% detected once. The receptor was derived from a man between 60 and 75 years old who had recovered from COVID-19. The chain combines TRBV6-5 with TRBJ2-3; the D gene is possibly TRBD2 (5 bases). Sequenced material: peripheral blood. CDR3: CAISGGDTQYF. CDR3 DNA: TGTGCCATTTCGGGCGGGGATACGCAGTATTTT.